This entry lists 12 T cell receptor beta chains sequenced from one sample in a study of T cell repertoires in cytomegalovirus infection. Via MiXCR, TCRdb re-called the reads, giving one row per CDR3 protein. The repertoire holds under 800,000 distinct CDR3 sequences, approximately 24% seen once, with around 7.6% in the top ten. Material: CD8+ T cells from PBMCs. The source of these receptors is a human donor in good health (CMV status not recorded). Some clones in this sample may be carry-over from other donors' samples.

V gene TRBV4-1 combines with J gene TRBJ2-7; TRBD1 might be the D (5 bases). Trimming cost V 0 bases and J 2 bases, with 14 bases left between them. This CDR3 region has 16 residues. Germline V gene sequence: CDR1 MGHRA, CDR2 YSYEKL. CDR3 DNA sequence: TGCGCCAGCAGCCAAGATCCAGGGCCCCCCACCTACGAGCAGTACGTC. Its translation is CASSQDPGPPTYEQYV.

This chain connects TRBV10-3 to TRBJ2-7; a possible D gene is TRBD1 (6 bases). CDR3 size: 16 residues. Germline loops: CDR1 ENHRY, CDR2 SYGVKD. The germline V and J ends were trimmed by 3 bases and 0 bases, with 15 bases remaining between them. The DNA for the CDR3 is TGTGCCATCAGTGACCCGGGACACCTACCCTCCTACGAGCAGTACGTC. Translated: CAISDPGHLPSYEQYV.

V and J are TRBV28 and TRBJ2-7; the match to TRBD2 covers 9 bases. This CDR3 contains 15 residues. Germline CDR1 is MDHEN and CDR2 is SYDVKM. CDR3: CVSNPSGGPSYEQYV. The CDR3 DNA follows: TGTGTCAGCAACCCCAGCGGGGGGCCCTCCTACGAGCAGTACGTC.

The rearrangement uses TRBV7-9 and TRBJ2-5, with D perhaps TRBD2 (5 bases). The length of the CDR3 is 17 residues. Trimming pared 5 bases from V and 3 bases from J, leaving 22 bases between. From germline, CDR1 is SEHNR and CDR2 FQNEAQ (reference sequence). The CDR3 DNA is TGTGCCAGCAGCGAGATTACCTTCCGACTACTCAAAGAGACCCAGTACTTC. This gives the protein CASSEITFRLLKETQYF.

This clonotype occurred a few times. CDR3 bases: TGCAGTGCTAGAGATCCCAGATCGAACTATGGCTACACCTTC. Amino acid sequence: CSARDPRSNYGYTF. The rearrangement joins TRBV20-1 to TRBJ1-2; D is unclear. Germline CDR1 and CDR2: DFQATT and SNEGSKA (reference sequence). Trimming pared 0 bases from V and 2 bases from J, leaving 10 bases between. There are 14 residues in the CDR3.

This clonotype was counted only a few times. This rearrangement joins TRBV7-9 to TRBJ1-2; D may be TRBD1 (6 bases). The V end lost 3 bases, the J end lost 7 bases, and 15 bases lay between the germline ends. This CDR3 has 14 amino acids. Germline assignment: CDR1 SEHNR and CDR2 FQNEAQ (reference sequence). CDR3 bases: TGTGCCAGCAGCTTGCCAGGGGCCCCCGGTGGCTACACCTTC. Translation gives CASSLPGAPGGYTF.

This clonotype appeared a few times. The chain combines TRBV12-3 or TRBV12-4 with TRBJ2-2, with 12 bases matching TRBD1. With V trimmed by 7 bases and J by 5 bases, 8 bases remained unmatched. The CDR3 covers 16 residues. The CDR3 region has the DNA TGTGCCAGCAAAGGGGGGGACAGGGGGCATACCGGGGAGCTGTTTTTT. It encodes CASKGGDRGHTGELFF.

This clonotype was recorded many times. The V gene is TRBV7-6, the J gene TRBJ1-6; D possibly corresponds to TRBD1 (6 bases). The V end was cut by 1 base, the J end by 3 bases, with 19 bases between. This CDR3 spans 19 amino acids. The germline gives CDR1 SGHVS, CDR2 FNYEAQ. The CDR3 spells CASSLGPFIQGGYNSPLHF. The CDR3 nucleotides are TGTGCCAGCAGCTTAGGCCCCTTCATCCAAGGGGGCTATAATTCACCCCTCCACTTT. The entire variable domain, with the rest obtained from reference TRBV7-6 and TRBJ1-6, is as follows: GAGVSQSPRYKVTKRGQDVALRCDPISGHVSLYWYRQALGQGPEFLTYFNYEAQQDKSGLPNDRFSAERPEGSISTLTIQRTEQRDSAMYRCASSLGPFIQGGYNSPLHFGNGTRLTVT.

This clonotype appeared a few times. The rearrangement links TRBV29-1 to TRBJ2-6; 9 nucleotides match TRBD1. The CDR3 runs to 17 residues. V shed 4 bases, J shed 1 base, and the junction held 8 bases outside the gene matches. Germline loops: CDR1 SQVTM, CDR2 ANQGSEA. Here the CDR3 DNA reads TGCAGCGTTGGCCGTCCGGGACAGGGATCTGGGGCCAACGTCCTGACTTTC. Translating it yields CSVGRPGQGSGANVLTF.

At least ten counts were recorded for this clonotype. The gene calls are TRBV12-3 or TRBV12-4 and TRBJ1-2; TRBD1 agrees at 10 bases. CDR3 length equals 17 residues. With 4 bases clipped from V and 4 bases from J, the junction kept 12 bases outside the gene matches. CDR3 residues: CASSSDRGRLLLYGYTF. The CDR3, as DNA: TGTGCCAGCAGTTCCGACAGGGGGCGTCTACTACTCTATGGCTACACCTTC.

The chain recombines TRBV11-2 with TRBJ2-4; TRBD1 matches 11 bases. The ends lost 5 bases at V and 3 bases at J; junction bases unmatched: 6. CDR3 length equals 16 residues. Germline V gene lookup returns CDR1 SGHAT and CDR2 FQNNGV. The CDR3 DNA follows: TGTGCCAGCAGCCCCGGGACAGGGGGTTTCAAAAACATTCAGTACTTC. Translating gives CASSPGTGGFKNIQYF.

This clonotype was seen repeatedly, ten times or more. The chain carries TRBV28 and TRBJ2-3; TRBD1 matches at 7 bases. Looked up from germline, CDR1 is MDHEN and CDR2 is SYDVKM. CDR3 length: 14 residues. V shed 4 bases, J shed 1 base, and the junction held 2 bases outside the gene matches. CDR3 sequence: CASSWDRRTDTQYF. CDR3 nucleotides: TGTGCCAGCAGTTGGGACAGACGCACAGATACGCAGTATTTT. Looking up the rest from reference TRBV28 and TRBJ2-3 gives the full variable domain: DVKVTQSSRYLVKRTGEKVFLECVQDMDHENMFWYRQDPGLGLRLIYFSYDVKMKEKGDIPEGYSVSREKKERFSLILESASTNQTSMYLCASSWDRRTDTQYFGPGTRLTVL.